The TCR beta chain described here comes from a study of T cell responses to AZD1222 COVID-19 vaccine. Note on this clone: Its antigen is not known.

General observations from the study: Unmutated variant regions are reportedly the target of nearly half of TCRs that are spike-specific. There were vaccine-associated CD4 TCRs across spike, dominant at 160-218 and 743-854. A mostly white British donor set with more females was recruited, and clonal diversity was possibly underestimated.

J lost 4 bases, V lost 3 bases, and 5 bases had no gene match. CDR3 length: 15 amino acids. Germline V CDR1 and CDR2: LNHNV, YYDKDF (reference sequence). Some clones are missing from TCRdb's copy, which holds only in-frame ones; the method was immunoSEQ multiplex PCR. The sample holds about 75,000 clones, about 91% seen once. The receptor was isolated from an adult who received the MenACWY meningococcal vaccine as a control. The sample was peripheral blood, taken 28 days after the second dose of the MenACWY control vaccine. The chain recombines TRBV15 with TRBJ1-5; 8 bases match TRBD1. CDR3 nucleotides: TGTGCCACCAGCAGGGATACAGGGGGAAATCAGCCCCAGCATTTT. Translation: CATSRDTGGNQPQHF.